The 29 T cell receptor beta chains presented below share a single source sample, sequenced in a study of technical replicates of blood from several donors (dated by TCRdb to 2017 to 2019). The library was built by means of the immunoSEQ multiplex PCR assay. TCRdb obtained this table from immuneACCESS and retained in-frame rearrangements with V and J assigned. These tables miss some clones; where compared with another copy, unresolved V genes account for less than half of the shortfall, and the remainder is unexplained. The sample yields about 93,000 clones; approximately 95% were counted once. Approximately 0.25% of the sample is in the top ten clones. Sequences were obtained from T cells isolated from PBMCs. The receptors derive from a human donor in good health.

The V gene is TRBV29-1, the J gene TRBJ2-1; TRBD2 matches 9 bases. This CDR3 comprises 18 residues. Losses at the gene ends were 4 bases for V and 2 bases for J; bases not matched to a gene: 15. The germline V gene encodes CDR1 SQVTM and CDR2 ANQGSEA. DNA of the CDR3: TGCAGCGTTGGGGGCGGGAGGGCCTATGGGGTGGCCTACAATGAGCAGTTCTTC. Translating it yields CSVGGGRAYGVAYNEQFF.

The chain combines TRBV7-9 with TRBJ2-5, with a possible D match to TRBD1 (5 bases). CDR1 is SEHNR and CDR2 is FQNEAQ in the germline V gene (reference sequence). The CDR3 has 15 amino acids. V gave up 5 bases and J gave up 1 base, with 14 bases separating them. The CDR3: CASSHRSGRQETQYF. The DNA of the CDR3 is TGTGCCAGCAGCCATCGATCAGGGCGCCAAGAGACCCAGTACTTC.

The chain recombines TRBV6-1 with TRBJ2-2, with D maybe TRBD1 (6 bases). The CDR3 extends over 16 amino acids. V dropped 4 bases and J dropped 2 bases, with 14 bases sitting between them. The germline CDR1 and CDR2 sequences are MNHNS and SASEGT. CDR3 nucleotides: TGTGCCAGCAGTGTGGACAGTATACGCAACACCGGGGAGCTGTTTTTT. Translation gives CASSVDSIRNTGELFF.

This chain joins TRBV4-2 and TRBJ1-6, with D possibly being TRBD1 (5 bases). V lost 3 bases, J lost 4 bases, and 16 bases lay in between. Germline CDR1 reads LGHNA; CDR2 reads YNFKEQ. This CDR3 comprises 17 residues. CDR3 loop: CASSQTVKQDYNSPLHF. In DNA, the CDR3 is TGTGCCAGCAGCCAGACGGTGAAACAGGATTATAATTCACCCCTCCACTTT.

This chain's CDR3 is CASSSGWMDRTYEQYF. In DNA, the CDR3 is TGTGCCAGCAGTTCAGGGTGGATGGACAGGACGTACGAGCAGTACTTC. The gene calls are TRBV27 and TRBJ2-7; 7 nucleotides line up with TRBD1. This CDR3 is built from 16 residues. Germline V gives CDR1 MNHEY, CDR2 SMNVEV (reference sequence). V lost 4 bases to trimming and J lost 4 bases; unmatched junction nucleotides: 13.

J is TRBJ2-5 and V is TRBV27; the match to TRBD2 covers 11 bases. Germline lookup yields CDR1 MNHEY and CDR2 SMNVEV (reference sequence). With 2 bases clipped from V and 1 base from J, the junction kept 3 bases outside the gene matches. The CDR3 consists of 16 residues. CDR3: CASSLQTSGSQETQYF. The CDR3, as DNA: TGTGCCAGCAGTTTACAAACTAGCGGGAGCCAAGAGACCCAGTACTTC.

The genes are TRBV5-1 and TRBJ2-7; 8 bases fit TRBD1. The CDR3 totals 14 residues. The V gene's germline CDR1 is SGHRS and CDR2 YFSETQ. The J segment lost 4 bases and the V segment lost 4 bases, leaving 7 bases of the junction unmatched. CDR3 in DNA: TGCGCCAGCAGCCCCCAGGGGGCTTCGTACGAGCAGTACTTC. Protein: CASSPQGASYEQYF.

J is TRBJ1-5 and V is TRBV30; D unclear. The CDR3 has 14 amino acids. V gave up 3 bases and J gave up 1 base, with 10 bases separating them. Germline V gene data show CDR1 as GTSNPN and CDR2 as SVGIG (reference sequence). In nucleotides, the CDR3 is TGTGCCTGGAGCGGGAGATTAAGCAATCAGCCCCAGCATTTT. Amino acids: CAWSGRLSNQPQHF.

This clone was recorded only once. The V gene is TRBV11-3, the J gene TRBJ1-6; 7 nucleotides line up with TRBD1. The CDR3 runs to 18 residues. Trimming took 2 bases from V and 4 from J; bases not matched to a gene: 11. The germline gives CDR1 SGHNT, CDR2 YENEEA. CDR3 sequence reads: CASSLNSQGTAYNSPLHF. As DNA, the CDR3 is TGTGCCAGCAGCTTAAATTCTCAAGGGACAGCTTATAATTCACCCCTCCACTTT. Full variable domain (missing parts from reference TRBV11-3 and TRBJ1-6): EAGVVQSPRYKIIEKKQPVAFWCNPISGHNTLYWYLQNLGQGPELLIRYENEEAVDDSQLPKDRFSAERLKGVDSTLKIQPAELGDSAVYLCASSLNSQGTAYNSPLHFGNGTRLTVT.

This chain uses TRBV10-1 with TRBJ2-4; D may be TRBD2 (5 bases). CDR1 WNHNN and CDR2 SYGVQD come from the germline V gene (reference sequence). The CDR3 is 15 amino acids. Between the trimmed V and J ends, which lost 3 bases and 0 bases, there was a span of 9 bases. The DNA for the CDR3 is TGCGCCAGCAGTGAAGCGGATCTAGCCAAAAACATTCAGTACTTC. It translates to CASSEADLAKNIQYF.

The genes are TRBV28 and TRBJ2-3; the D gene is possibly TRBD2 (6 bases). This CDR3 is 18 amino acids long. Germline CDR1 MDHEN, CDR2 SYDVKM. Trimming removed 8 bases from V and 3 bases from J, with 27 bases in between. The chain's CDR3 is CASGGLGKILGRTDTQYF. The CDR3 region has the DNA TGTGCCAGCGGGGGTCTGGGGAAAATCCTCGGGAGAACAGATACGCAGTATTTT.

Here the CDR3 reads CASTHPVGGSASDSGNTIYF. Here the CDR3 DNA reads TGTGCCAGCACGCACCCGGTAGGGGGATCAGCTTCGGACTCTGGAAACACCATATATTTT. The rearrangement joins TRBV2 to TRBJ1-3; maybe TRBD1 (6 bases). Deletions cut 7 bases from V and 0 bases from J, with 28 bases between. In germline, CDR1 is SNHLY, CDR2 FYNNEI. The CDR3 runs 20 residues.

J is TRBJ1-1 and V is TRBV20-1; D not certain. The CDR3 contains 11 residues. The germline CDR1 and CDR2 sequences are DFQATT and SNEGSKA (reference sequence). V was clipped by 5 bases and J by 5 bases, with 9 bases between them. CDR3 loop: CSAAAGTEAFF. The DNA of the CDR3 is TGCAGTGCTGCCGCGGGAACTGAAGCTTTCTTT.

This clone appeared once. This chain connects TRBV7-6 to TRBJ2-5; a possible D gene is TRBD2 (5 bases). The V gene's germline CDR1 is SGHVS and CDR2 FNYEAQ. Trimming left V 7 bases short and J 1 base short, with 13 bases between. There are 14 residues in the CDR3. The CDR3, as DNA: TGTGCCAGCACCCTTGCCGGGATCCAAGAGACCCAGTACTTC. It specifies CASTLAGIQETQYF.

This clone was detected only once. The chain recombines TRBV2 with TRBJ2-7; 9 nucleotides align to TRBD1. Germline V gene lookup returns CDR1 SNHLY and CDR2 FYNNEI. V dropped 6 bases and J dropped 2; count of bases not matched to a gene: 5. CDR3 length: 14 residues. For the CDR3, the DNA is TGTGCCAGCAGACCCGGGACAGGGACCTACGAGCAGTACTTC. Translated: CASRPGTGTYEQYF. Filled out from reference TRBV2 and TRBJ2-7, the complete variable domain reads EPEVTQTPSHQVTQMGQEVILRCVPISNHLYFYWYRQILGQKVEFLVSFYNNEISEKSEIFDDQFSVERPDGSNFTLKIRSTKLEDSAMYFCASRPGTGTYEQYFGPGTRLTVT.

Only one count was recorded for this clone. The CDR3 region has the DNA TGTGCCAGCTCACCATTAGAGCCGGGACACCTCAATCAGCCCCAGCATTTT. As protein: CASSPLEPGHLNQPQHF. The chain combines TRBV2 with TRBJ1-5; tentative D call: TRBD1 (6 bases). With 8 bases removed from V and 3 bases from J, the gap between germline ends came to 23 bases. Germline V lookup: CDR1 SNHLY, CDR2 FYNNEI. The CDR3 has 17 amino acids.

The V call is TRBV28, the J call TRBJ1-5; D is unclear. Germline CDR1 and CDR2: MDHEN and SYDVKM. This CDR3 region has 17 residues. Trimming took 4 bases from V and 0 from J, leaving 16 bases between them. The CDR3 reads CASSSQNSIYSNQPQHF. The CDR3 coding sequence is TGTGCCAGCAGTTCTCAAAACAGCATTTATAGCAATCAGCCCCAGCATTTT. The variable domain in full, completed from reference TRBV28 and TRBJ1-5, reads DVKVTQSSRYLVKRTGEKVFLECVQDMDHENMFWYRQDPGLGLRLIYFSYDVKMKEKGDIPEGYSVSREKKERFSLILESASTNQTSMYLCASSSQNSIYSNQPQHFGDGTRLSIL.

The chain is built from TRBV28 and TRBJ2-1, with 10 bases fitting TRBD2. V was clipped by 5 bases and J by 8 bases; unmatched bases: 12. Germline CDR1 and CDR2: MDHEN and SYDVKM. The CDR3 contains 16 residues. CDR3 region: CASSPTAGGRIDEQFF. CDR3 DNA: TGTGCCAGCAGTCCGACAGCGGGAGGGCGTATCGATGAGCAGTTCTTC.

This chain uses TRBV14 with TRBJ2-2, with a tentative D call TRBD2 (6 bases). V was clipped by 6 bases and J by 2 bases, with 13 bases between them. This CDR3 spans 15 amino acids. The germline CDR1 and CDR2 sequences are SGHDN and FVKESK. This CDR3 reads CASSGPGLNTGELFF. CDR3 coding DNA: TGTGCCAGCAGTGGTCCGGGACTTAACACCGGGGAGCTGTTTTTT.

The CDR3 loop reads CASSDYPGQPQGEAFF. The CDR3 DNA reads TGTGCCAGCAGTGATTACCCGGGACAACCCCAGGGTGAAGCTTTCTTT. The genes are TRBV25-1 and TRBJ1-1; weak D call: TRBD1 (6 bases). The CDR3 extends over 16 amino acids. Trimming took off 3 bases at V and 7 bases at J, with 21 bases between the two ends. CDR1 is MGHDK, CDR2 SYGVNS, per germline.

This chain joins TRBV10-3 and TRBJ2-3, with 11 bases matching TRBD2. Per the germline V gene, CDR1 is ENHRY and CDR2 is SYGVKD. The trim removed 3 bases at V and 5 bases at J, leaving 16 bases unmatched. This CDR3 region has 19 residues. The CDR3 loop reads CAISEDLLAGEVSRDTQYF. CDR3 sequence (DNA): TGTGCCATCAGTGAAGATCTACTAGCGGGAGAGGTCAGTCGAGATACGCAGTATTTT.

CDR3 in DNA: TGTGCCTGGAGTAGACAGGGGGCGATGTGGGCGGTGGATACGCAGTATTTT. Residues: CAWSRQGAMWAVDTQYF. The chain has TRBV30 and TRBJ2-3, with 10 positions matching TRBD1. V shed 2 bases, J shed 6 bases, and the junction held 14 bases outside the gene matches. CDR1 GTSNPN and CDR2 SVGIG come from the germline V gene (reference sequence). The CDR3 is 17 amino acids.

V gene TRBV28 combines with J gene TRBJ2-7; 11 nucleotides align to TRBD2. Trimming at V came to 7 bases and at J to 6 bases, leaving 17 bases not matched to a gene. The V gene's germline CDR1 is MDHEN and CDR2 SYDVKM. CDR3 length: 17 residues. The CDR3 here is CASNPLAGEFFSGEQYF. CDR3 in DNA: TGTGCCAGCAACCCACTAGCGGGAGAATTTTTTAGCGGCGAGCAGTACTTC.

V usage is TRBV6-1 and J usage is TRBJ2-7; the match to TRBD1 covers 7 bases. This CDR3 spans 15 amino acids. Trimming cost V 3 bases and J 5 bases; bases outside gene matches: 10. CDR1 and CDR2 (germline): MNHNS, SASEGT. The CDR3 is CASSDGDRLEDEQYF. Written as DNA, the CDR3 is TGTGCCAGCAGTGATGGGGACAGATTGGAGGACGAGCAGTACTTC.

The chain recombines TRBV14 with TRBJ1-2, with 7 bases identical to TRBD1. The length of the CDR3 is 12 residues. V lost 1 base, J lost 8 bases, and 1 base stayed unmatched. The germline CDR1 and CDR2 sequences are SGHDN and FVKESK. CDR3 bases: TGTGCCAGCAGCCAAGGGACAGGAGGCTACACCTTC. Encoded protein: CASSQGTGGYTF.

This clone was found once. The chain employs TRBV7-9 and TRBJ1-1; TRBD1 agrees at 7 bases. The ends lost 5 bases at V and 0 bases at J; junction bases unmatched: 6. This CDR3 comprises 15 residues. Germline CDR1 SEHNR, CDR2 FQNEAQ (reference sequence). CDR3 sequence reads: CASSSRQGMNTEAFF. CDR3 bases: TGTGCCAGCAGCAGTCGACAGGGTATGAACACTGAAGCTTTCTTT. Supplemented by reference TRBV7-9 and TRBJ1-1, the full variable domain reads DTGVSQNPRHKITKRGQNVTFRCDPISEHNRLYWYRQTLGQGPEFLTYFQNEAQLEKSRLLSDRFSAERPKGSFSTLEIQRTEQGDSAMYLCASSSRQGMNTEAFFGQGTRLTVV.

CDR3 in amino acids: CASSSYYRGGVSYEQYF. The CDR3, as DNA: TGTGCCAGCAGTTCCTACTACCGAGGGGGAGTATCCTACGAGCAGTACTTC. The chain employs TRBV27 and TRBJ2-7; a weak D match, TRBD1 (6 bases). This CDR3 has 17 amino acids. Between the trimmed V and J ends, which lost 4 bases and 1 base, there was a span of 20 bases. Germline V gene sequence: CDR1 MNHEY, CDR2 SMNVEV (reference sequence).

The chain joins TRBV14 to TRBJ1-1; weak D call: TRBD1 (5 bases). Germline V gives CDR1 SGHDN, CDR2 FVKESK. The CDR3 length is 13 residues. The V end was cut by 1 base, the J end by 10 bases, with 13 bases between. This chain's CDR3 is CASSQGGATGAFF. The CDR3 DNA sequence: TGTGCCAGCAGCCAAGGCGGGGCGACGGGAGCTTTCTTT.

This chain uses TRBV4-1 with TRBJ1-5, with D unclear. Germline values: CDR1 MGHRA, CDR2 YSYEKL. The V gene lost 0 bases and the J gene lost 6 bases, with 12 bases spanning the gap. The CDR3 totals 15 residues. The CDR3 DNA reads TGCGCCAGCAGCCAAGACCCCCAGGTTCGTCAGCCCCAGCATTTT. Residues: CASSQDPQVRQPQHF.